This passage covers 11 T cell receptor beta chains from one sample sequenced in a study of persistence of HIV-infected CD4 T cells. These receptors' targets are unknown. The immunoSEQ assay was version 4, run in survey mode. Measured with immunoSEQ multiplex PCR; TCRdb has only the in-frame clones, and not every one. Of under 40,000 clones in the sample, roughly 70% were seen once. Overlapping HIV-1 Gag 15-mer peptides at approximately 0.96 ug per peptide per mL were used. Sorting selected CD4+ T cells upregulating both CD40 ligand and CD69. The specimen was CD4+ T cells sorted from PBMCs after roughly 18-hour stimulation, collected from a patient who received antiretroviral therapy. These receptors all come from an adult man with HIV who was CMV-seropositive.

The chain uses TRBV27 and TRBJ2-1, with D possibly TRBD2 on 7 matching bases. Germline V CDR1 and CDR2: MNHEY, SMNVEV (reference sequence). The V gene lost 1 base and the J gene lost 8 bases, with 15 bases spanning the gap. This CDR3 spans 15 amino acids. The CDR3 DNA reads TGTGCCAGCAGTTTATTTGGAACAGGGAGGGATGAGCAGTTCTTC. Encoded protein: CASSLFGTGRDEQFF.

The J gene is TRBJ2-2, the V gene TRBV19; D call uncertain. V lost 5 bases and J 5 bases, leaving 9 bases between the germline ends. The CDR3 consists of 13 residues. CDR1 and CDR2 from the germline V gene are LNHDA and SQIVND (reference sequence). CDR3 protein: CASSSPYTGELFF. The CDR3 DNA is TGTGCCAGTAGTTCCCCGTATACCGGGGAGCTGTTTTTT. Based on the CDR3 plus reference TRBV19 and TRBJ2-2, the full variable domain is DGGITQSPKYLFRKEGQNVTLSCEQNLNHDAMYWYRQDPGQGLRLIYYSQIVNDFQKGDIAEGYSVSREKKESFPLTVTSAQKNPTAFYLCASSSPYTGELFFGEGSRLTVL.

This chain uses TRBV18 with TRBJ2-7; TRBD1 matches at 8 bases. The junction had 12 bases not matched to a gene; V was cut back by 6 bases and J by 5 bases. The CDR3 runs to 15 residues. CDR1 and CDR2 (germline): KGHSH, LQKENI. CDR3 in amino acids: CASSQQRTGYDEQYF. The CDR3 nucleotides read TGTGCCAGCTCTCAACAACGGACAGGGTATGACGAGCAGTACTTC.

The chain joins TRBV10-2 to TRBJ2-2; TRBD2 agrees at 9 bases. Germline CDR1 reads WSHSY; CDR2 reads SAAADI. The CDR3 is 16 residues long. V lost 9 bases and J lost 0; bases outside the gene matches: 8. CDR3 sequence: CARKDSGGSNTGELFF. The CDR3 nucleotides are TGCGCCAGGAAGGATAGCGGGGGATCGAACACCGGGGAGCTGTTTTTT.

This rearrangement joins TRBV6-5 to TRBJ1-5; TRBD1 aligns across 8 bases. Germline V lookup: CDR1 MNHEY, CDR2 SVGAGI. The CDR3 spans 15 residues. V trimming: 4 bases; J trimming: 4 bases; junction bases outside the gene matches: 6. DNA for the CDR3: TGTGCCAGCAGTTTTCGACAGGGGAGAAATCAGCCCCAGCATTTT. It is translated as CASSFRQGRNQPQHF.

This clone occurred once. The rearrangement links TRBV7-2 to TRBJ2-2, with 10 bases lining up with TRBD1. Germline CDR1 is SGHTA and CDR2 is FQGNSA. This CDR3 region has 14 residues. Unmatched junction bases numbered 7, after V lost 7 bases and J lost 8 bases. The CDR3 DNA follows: TGTGCCAGCAACGAGGACAGGGGGAGAGGGGAGCTGTTTTTT. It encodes CASNEDRGRGELFF.

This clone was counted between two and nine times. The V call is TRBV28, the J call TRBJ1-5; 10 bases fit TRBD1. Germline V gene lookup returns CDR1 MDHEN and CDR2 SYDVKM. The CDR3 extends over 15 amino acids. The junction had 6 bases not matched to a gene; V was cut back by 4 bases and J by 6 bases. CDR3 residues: CASSSEGQGSQPQHF. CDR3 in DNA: TGTGCCAGCAGTTCAGAGGGACAGGGGAGTCAGCCCCAGCATTTT.

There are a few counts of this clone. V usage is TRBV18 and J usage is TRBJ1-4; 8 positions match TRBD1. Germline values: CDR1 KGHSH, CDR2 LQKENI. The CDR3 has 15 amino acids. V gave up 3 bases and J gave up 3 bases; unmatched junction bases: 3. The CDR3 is CASSPQGAANEKLFF. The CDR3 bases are TGTGCCAGCTCACCCCAGGGGGCGGCTAATGAAAAACTGTTTTTT.

The CDR3 protein is CASSPTGSSYEQYF. CDR3 in DNA: TGTGCCAGCAGTCCGACAGGGAGCTCCTACGAGCAGTACTTC. J is TRBJ2-7 and V is TRBV6-5; 7 nucleotides agree with TRBD1. Unmatched junction bases numbered 4, after V lost 5 bases and J lost 0 bases. The germline V gene encodes CDR1 MNHEY and CDR2 SVGAGI. The CDR3 is 14 amino acids.

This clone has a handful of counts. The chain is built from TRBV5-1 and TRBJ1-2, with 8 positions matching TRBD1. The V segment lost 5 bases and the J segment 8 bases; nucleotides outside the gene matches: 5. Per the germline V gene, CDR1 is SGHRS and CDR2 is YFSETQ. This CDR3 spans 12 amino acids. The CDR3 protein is CASSPDRDGYTF. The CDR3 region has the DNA TGCGCCAGCAGTCCGGACAGGGACGGCTACACCTTC.

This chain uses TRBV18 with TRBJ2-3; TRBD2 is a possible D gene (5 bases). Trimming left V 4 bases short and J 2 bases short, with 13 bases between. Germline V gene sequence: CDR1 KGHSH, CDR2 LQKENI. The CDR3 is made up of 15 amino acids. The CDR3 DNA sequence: TGTGCCAGCTCACTCGAGGGCAAACACACAGATACGCAGTATTTT. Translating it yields CASSLEGKHTDTQYF. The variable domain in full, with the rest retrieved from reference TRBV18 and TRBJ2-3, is NAGVMQNPRHLVRRRGQEARLRCSPMKGHSHVYWYRQLPEEGLKFMVYLQKENIIDESGMPKERFSAEFPKEGPSILRIQQVVRGDSAAYFCASSLEGKHTDTQYFGPGTRLTVL.